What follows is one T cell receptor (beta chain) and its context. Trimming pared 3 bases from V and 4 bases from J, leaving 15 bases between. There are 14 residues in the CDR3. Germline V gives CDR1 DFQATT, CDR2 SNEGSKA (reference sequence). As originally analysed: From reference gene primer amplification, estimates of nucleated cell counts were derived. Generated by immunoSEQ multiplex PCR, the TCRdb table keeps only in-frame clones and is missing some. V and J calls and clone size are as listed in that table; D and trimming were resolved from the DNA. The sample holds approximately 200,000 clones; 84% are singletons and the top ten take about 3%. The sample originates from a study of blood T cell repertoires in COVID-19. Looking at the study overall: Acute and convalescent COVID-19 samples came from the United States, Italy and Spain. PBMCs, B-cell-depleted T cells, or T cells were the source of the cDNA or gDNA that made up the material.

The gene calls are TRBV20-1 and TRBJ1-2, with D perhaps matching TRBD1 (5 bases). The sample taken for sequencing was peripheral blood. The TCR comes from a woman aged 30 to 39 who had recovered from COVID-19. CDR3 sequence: CSASRAGYSYGYTF. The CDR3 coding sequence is TGCAGTGCTAGTAGGGCAGGGTATAGCTATGGCTACACCTTC.